This T cell receptor beta chain comes out of a study of blood T cells in healthy people across ages. Using a J-beta primer mix together with a sample-barcoded 5' primer, a second PCR was run for roughly 6 to 11 cycles. Each cDNA molecule received a tag from a template-switch adaptor that had 12 random nucleotides. TCRdb reprocessed the 5' RACE reads with MiXCR, giving one entry per CDR3 protein. The table includes hundreds of thousands of distinct CDR3 sequences, 56% detected once. Germline lookup yields CDR1 DFQATT and CDR2 SNEGSKA (reference sequence). The germline V and J ends were trimmed by 5 bases and 8 bases, with 10 bases remaining between them. CDR3 length: 11 amino acids.

The chain carries TRBV20-1 and TRBJ2-1, with unresolved D. Sequencing was carried out using blood. The clonotype originates from a middle-aged man in good health. The CDR3 DNA reads TGCAGTGCTGGAGTCAGTCATGAGCAGTTCTTC. This sequence encodes CSAGVSHEQFF.